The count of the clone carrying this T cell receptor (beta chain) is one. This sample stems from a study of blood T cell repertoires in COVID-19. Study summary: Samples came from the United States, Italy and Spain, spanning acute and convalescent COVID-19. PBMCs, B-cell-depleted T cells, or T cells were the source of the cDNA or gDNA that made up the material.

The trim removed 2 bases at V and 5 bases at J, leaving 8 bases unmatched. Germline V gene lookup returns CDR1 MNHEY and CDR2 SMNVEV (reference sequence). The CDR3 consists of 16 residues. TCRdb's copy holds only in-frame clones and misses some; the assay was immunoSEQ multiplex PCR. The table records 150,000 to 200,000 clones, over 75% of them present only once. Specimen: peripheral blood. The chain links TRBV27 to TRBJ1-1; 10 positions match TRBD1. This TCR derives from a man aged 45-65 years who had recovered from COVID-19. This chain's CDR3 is CASSLPPTGGWTEAFF. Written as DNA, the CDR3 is TGTGCCAGCAGTTTACCCCCGACAGGGGGCTGGACTGAAGCTTTCTTT.